This is a list of T cell receptor beta chains from one sample in a study of blood T cell repertoires in COVID-19. Libraries were prepared by immunoSEQ multiplex PCR; TCRdb keeps only in-frame clonotypes and omits some of them. Among 200,000 to 250,000 clones listed, approximately 86% were seen once. Material: PBMCs or T cells enriched from blood (not recorded which). These receptors all come from a man younger than 30 with acute COVID-19. The CDR3 runs from the conserved cysteine through the conserved F or W. D genes are given only for firm matches. For some rows the clone size is stated as once, few or many, or as a class when expanded; others skip it.

length: 14
J: TRBJ1-5
D: NA
size: NA
V: TRBV2
CDR3: CASRSDGNNQPQHF
DNA: TGTGCCAGTAGATCGGACGGGAACAATCAGCCCCAGCATTTT

length: 14
J: TRBJ1-1
D: NA
size: once
V: TRBV3-1/TRBV3-2
CDR3: CASSQDPTGSEAFF
DNA: TGTGCCAGCAGCCAAGATCCCACAGGGTCGGAAGCTTTCTTT

length: 14
J: TRBJ2-7
D: NA
size: NA
V: TRBV7-2
CDR3: CASSPTGLAYEQYF
DNA: TGTGCCAGCAGCCCTACGGGTCTAGCCTACGAGCAGTACTTC

length: 15
J: TRBJ2-5
D: TRBD2
size: NA
V: TRBV7-9
CDR3: CASSPGVAGGETQYF
DNA: TGTGCCAGCAGCCCCGGGGTAGCGGGAGGGGAGACCCAGTACTTC

length: 12
J: TRBJ2-7
D: TRBD1
size: NA
V: TRBV18
CDR3: CAGATGGNEQYF
DNA: TGTGCCGGTGCCACAGGGGGCAACGAGCAGTACTTC

length: 16
J: TRBJ2-7
D: TRBD2
size: NA
V: TRBV3-1/TRBV3-2
CDR3: CASSHGTSGSFYEQYF
DNA: TGTGCCAGCAGCCACGGGACTAGCGGGAGCTTTTACGAGCAGTACTTC

length: 13
J: TRBJ2-5
D: NA
size: NA
V: TRBV15
CDR3: CATSRDRGETQYF
DNA: TGTGCCACCAGCAGAGATCGAGGGGAGACCCAGTACTTC

length: 18
J: TRBJ1-6
D: NA
size: NA
V: TRBV6-1
CDR3: CASSEGPYSSSYNSPLHF
DNA: TGTGCCAGCAGTGAAGGGCCTTACAGTTCCTCCTATAATTCACCCCTCCACTTT

length: 15
J: TRBJ1-1
D: NA
size: once
V: TRBV11-2
CDR3: CASRKPGSKNTEAFF
DNA: TGTGCCAGCAGGAAACCGGGATCCAAGAACACTGAAGCTTTCTTT

length: 15
J: TRBJ1-1
D: TRBD1
size: NA
V: TRBV28
CDR3: CASSYSGTGDTEAFF
DNA: TGTGCCAGCAGTTACTCCGGGACAGGGGACACTGAAGCTTTCTTT

length: 15
J: TRBJ1-3
D: NA
size: NA
V: TRBV6-1
CDR3: CASSEYRVSGNTIYF
DNA: TGTGCCAGCAGTGAGTACAGGGTCTCTGGAAACACCATATATTTT

length: 14
J: TRBJ2-1
D: TRBD2
size: NA
V: TRBV9
CDR3: CASSSGGGYNEQFF
DNA: TGTGCCAGCAGCAGCGGGGGTGGATACAATGAGCAGTTCTTC

length: 15
J: TRBJ1-3
D: NA
size: few
V: TRBV4-2
CDR3: CASSLSRAPGNTIYF
DNA: TGTGCCAGCAGCCTTTCGAGGGCTCCAGGAAACACCATATATTTT

length: 16
J: TRBJ1-2
D: NA
size: NA
V: TRBV28
CDR3: CASSFGNGIQGGGYTF
DNA: TGTGCCAGCAGTTTTGGCAATGGAATTCAGGGTGGTGGCTACACCTTC

length: 10
J: TRBJ2-1
D: NA
size: NA
V: TRBV29-1
CDR3: CSQRRDEQFF
DNA: TGCAGCCAACGGAGGGATGAGCAGTTCTTC

length: 15
J: TRBJ1-1
D: NA
size: few
V: TRBV5-5
CDR3: CASSLYAGSGTEAFF
DNA: TGTGCCAGCAGCTTGTATGCGGGCTCGGGGACTGAAGCTTTCTTT